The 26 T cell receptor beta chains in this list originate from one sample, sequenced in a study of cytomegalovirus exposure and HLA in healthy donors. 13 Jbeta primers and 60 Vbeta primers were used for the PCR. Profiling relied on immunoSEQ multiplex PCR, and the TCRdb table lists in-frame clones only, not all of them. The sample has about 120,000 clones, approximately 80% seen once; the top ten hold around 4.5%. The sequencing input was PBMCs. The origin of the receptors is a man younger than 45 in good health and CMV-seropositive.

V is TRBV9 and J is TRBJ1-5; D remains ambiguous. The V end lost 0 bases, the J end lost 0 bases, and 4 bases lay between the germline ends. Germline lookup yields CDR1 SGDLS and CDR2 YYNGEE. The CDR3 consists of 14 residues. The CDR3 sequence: CASSVGDSNQPQHF. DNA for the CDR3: TGTGCCAGCAGCGTAGGCGATAGCAATCAGCCCCAGCATTTT.

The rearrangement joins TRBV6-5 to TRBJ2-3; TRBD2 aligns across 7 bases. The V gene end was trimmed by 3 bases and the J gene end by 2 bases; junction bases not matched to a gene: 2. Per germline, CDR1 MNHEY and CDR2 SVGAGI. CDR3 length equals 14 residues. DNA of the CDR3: TGTGCCAGCAGTTATCGGGAGGACACAGATACGCAGTATTTT. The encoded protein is CASSYREDTDTQYF.

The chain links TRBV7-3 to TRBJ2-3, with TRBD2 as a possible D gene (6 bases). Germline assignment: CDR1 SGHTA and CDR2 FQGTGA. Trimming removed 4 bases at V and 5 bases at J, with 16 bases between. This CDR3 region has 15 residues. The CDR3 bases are TGTGCCAGCAGCTCCCCCCCGGAGGGCCTAGATACGCAGTATTTT. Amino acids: CASSSPPEGLDTQYF.

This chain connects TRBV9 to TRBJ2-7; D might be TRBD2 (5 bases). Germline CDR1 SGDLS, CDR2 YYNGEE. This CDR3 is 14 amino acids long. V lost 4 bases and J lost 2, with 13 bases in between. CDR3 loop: CASSPEVGTYEQYF. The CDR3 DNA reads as TGTGCCAGCAGCCCAGAGGTCGGGACCTACGAGCAGTACTTC. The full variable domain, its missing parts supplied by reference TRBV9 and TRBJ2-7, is DSGVTQTPKHLITATGQRVTLRCSPRSGDLSVYWYQQSLDQGLQFLIQYYNGEERAKGNILERFSAQQFPDLHSELNLSSLELGDSALYFCASSPEVGTYEQYFGPGTRLTVT.

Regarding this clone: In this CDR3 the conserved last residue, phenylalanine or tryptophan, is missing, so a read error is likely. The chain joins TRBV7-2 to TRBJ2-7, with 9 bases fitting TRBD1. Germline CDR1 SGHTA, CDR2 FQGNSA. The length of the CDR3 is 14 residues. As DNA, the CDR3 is TGTGCTTCAAAACCCGGGACAGGGTCCTACGAGCAGTACCTC. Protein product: CASKPGTGSYEQYL.

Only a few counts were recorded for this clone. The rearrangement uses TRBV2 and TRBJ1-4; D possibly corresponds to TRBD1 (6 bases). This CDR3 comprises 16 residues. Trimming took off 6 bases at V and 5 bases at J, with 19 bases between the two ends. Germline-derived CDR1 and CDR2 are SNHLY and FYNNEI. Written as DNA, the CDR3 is TGTGCCAGCAGCGTAGGGGTGGGAGGGACAAATGAAAAACTGTTTTTT. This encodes CASSVGVGGTNEKLFF.

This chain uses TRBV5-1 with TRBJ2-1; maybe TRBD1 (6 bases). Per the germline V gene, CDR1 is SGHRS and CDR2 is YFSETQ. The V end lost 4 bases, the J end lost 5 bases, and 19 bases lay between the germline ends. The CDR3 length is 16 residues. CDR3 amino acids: CASSIRGSKGDNEQFF. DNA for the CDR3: TGCGCCAGCAGCATACGAGGATCCAAGGGGGACAATGAGCAGTTCTTC.

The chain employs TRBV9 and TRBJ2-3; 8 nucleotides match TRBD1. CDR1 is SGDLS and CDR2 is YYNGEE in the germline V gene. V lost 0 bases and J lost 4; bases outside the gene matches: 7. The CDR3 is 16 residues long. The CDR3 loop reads CASSVVPGQGADTQYF. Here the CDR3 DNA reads TGTGCCAGCAGCGTAGTACCCGGACAGGGCGCAGATACGCAGTATTTT. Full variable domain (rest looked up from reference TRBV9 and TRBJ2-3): DSGVTQTPKHLITATGQRVTLRCSPRSGDLSVYWYQQSLDQGLQFLIQYYNGEERAKGNILERFSAQQFPDLHSELNLSSLELGDSALYFCASSVVPGQGADTQYFGPGTRLTVL.

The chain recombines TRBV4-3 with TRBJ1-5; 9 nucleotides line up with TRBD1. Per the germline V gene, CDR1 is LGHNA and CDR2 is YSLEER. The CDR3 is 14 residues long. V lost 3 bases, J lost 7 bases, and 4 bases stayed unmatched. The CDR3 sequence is CASSHGQGTQPQHF. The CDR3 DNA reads TGCGCCAGCAGCCACGGACAGGGGACCCAGCCCCAGCATTTT.

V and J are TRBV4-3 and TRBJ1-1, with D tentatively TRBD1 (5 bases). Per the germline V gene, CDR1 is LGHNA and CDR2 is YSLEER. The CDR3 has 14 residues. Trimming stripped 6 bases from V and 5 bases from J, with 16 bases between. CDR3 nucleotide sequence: TGCGCCAGCAGTCTCGAGGGGCGGGGGACTGAAGCTTTCTTT. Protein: CASSLEGRGTEAFF.

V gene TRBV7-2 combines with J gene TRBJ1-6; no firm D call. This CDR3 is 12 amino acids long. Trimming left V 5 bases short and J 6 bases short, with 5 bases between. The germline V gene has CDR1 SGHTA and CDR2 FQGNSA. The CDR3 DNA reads TGTGCCAGCAGCCAGCGTAATTCACCCCTCCACTTT. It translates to CASSQRNSPLHF.

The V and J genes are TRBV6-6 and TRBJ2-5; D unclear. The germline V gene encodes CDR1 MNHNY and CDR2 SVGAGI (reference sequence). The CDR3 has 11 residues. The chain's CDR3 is CAAASGGTQYF. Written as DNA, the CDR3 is TGTGCGGCGGCCTCCGGTGGGACCCAGTACTTC.

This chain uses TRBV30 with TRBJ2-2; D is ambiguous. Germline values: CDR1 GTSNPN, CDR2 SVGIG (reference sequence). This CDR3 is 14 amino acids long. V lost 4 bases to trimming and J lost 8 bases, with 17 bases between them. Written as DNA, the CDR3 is TGTGCCTGGAACGGCGGCAGTTTGGTGGGGGAGCTGTTTTTT. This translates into CAWNGGSLVGELFF. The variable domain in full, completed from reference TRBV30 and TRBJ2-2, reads SQTIHQWPATLVQPVGSPLSLECTVEGTSNPNLYWYRQAAGRGLQLLFYSVGIGQISSEVPQNLSASRPQDRQFILSSKKLLLSDSGFYLCAWNGGSLVGELFFGEGSRLTVL.

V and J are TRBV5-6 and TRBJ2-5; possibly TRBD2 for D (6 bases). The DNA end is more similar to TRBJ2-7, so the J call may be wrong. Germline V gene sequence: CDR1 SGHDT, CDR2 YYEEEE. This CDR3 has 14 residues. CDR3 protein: CASSLGGGIYEQYF. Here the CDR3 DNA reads TGTGCCAGCAGCTTGGGAGGAGGGATCTACGAGCAGTACTTC.

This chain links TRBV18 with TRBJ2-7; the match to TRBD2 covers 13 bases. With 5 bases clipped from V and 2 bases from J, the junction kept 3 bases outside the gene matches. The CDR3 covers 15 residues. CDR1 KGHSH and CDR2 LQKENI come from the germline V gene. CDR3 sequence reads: CASSSTSGGAYEQYF. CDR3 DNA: TGTGCCAGCTCATCAACTAGCGGGGGGGCCTACGAGCAGTACTTC.

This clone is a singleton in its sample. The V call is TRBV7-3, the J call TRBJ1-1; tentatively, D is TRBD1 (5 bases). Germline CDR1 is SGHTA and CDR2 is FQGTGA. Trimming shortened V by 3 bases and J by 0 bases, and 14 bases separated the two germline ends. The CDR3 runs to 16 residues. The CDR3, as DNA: TGTGCCAGCAGCTTGGGGGGAGGAAGTATGAACACTGAAGCTTTCTTT. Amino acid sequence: CASSLGGGSMNTEAFF.

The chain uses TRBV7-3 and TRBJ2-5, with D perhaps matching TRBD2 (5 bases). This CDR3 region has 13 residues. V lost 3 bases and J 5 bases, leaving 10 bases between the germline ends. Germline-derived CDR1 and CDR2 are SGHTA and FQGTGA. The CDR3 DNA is TGTGCCAGCAGCTTGTGGTCGGGGGAGACCCAGTACTTC. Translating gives CASSLWSGETQYF.

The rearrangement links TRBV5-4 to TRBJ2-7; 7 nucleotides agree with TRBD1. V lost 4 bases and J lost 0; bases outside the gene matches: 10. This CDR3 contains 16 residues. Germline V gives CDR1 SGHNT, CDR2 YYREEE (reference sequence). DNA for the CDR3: TGTGCCAGCAGCCGGGGACAGCAACCCGTCTCCTACGAGCAGTACTTC. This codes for CASSRGQQPVSYEQYF.

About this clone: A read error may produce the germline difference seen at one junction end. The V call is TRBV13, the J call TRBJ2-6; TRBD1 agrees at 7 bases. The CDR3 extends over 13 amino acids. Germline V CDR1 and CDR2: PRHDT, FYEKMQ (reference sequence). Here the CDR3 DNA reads TGTGCCAGCAGCCCGGGACAGTACAACGGCCTGACTTTC. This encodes CASSPGQYNGLTF. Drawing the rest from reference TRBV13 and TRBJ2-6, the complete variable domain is AAGVIQSPRHLIKEKRETATLKCYPIPRHDTVYWYQQGPGQDPQFLISFYEKMQSDKGSIPDRFSAQQFSDYHSELNMSSLELGDSALYFCASSPGQYNGLTFGAGSRLTVL.

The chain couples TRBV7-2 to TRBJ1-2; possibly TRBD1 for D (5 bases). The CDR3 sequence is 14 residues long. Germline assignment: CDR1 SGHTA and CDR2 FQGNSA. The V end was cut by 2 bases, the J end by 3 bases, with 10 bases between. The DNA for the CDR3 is TGTGCCAGCAGCTTAATGGGCAGGGACTATGGCTACACCTTC. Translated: CASSLMGRDYGYTF.

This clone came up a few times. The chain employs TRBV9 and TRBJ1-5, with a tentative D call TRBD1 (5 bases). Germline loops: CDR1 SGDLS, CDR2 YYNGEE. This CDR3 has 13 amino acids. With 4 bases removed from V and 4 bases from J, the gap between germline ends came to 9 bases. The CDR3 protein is CASSSGLNQPQHF. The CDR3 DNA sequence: TGTGCCAGCAGCTCAGGGTTGAATCAGCCCCAGCATTTT.

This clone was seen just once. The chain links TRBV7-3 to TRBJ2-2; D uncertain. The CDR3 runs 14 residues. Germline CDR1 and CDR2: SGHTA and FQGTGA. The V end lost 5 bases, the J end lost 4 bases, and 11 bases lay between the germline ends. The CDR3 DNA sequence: TGTGCCAGCAGCGAGAGGAGTGGCACCGGGGAGCTGTTTTTT. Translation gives CASSERSGTGELFF.

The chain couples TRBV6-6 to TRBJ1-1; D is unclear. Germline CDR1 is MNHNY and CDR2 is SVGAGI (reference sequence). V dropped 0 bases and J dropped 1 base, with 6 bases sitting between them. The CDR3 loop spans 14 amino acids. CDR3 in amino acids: CASSYSQWNTEAFF. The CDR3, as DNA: TGTGCCAGCAGTTACTCCCAGTGGAACACTGAAGCTTTCTTT.

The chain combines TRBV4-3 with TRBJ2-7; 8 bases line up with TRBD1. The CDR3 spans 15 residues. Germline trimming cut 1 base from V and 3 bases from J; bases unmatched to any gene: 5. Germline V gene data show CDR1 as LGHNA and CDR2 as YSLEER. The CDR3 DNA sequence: TGCGCCAGCAGCCAAGGCCCAACAGGGGGCTACGAGCAGTACTTC. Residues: CASSQGPTGGYEQYF.

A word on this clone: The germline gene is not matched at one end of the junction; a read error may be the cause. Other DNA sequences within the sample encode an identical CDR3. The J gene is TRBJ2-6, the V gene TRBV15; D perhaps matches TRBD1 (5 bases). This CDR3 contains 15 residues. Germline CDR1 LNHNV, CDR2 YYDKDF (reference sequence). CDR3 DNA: TGTGCCACCAGCAGAGACTCCTCTGGGGCCAACGGCCTGACTTTC. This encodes CATSRDSSGANGLTF.

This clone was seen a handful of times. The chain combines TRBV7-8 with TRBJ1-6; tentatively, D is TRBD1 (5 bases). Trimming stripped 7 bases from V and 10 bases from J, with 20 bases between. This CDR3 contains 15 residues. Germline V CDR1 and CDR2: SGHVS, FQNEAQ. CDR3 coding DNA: TGTGCCAGCACCCGCGGACGGAGGGGAGAATCACCCCTCCACTTT. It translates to CASTRGRRGESPLHF.